This T cell receptor beta chain emerged from a study of blood T cell repertoires in COVID-19 (dated by TCRdb to about 2020). Background for the entire study: Samples covering the acute and convalescent phases of COVID-19 were provided by collaborators in the United States, Italy and Spain. The prospective study material was composed of cDNA or gDNA derived from T cells, B-cell-depleted T cells, or PBMCs. The dataset comprised deeply sampled blood TCRbeta repertoires from subjects exposed to, actively infected with, or recovered from COVID-19. The repertoires were made available in a free public database intended to serve as a resource for research on the immune response to SARS-CoV-2. Samples were obtained from the ongoing ImmuneRACE study (first 160 participants) and from over 1,000 subjects provided by 6 global collaborators. Nearly every sample came with metadata listing a de-identified subject ID, COVID-19 status, age in years and sex. Where HLA class I and class II types were available, the types were taken from metadata supplied by the sample provider, not from assay-based typing.

At one collaborating source in Seattle, patients were enrolled during active infection and were followed longitudinally through the course of disease. The collaborating institutions used their own protocols to collect whole blood in K2EDTA tubes. For TCRbeta analysis, collaborators shipped samples as frozen whole blood, isolated PBMCs, or DNA extracted from either of those sample types. Taken from cysteine to phenylalanine, the CDR3 has 19 residues. Just the 57-base CDR3 DNA is kept, in frame starting at base 1. From a lookup of the germline V gene, CDR1 and CDR2 are SGHDT and YYEEEE. V has 2 bases trimmed and J has 0 bases trimmed; junction bases matching no gene number 10. Summary of the overall study and its limitations: Clinical and demographic metadata were provided uncurated, with the amount varying by source and participant.

Worth noting for this clone: Its antigen remains undetermined. Per-base qualities were not stored, and no clone one base away is much larger.

TCRbeta CDR3 regions were amplified from genomic DNA by means of the immunoSEQ Assay, a bias-controlled multiplex PCR. The original pipeline was this. Nucleated cell counts per sample were estimated from amplification of reference gene primers within the assay. Sequence reads were collapsed and filtered to measure the absolute abundance of every unique TCRbeta CDR3 rearrangement. For each sample, productive Simpson clonality was calculated as the square root of Simpson's diversity index over productive rearrangements. What TCRdb holds here is the immuneACCESS table cut down to in-frame rearrangements. Part of the clones is not present; checked against another copy, under half of the missing clones reflect an unresolved V gene, and the others are unexplained. V, J and clone size are those of that table, while D and trimming were read from the DNA. For this sample the table gives a few hundred thousand clones, of which just under 90% were detected only once. The leading ten clones occupy just under 6.5% of the sample.

Sequencing was done on a sample of peripheral blood. The source is a woman in her forties or fifties with COVID-19, enrolled during active disease. The chain joins TRBV5-6 to TRBJ1-3; the junction holds 11 bases that match TRBD1. The CDR3 in this case is CASSLNPGQGELSGNTIYF. The DNA reads as follows: TGTGCCAGCAGCTTAAACCCGGGACAGGGGGAACTCTCTGGAAACACCATATATTTT.